A selection of T cell receptor beta chains follows, all from one sample in a study of blood T cell repertoires in COVID-19. Method: immunoSEQ multiplex PCR; TCRdb's copy keeps in-frame clones and lacks some. The sample consists of fewer than 250,000 clones, around 80% of them appearing once. The sequencing input was peripheral blood. The source of these receptors is a woman aged 45-59 years with acute or convalescent COVID-19. Both conserved end residues are part of each CDR3. A D gene is named only where the DNA matches it firmly. Only part of the rows carry a size: once, few, many, or a class if the clone is expanded.

d_gene: -; v_gene: TRBV4-1; abundance: -; j_gene: TRBJ2-3; CDR3nt: TGCGCCAGCAGCCCCTCAGGGCATCGCACAGATACGCAGTATTTT; CDR3aa: CASSPSGHRTDTQYF
d_gene: -; v_gene: TRBV27; abundance: -; j_gene: TRBJ2-7; CDR3nt: TGTGCCAGCAGTTTATCTGGGGGGGCCGCGGACATGTTTCCCTACGAGCAGTACTTC; CDR3aa: CASSLSGGAADMFPYEQYF
d_gene: -; v_gene: TRBV19; abundance: -; j_gene: TRBJ2-1; CDR3nt: TGTGCCAGTAGTATTACTTTTTCCTCAGGCTCCTACAATGAGCAGTTCTTC; CDR3aa: CASSITFSSGSYNEQFF
d_gene: TRBD1; v_gene: TRBV27; abundance: -; j_gene: TRBJ2-7; CDR3nt: TGTGCCAGCAGCCCCATCGGGACAGGGGACCACGAGCAGTACTTC; CDR3aa: CASSPIGTGDHEQYF
d_gene: TRBD2; v_gene: TRBV9; abundance: -; j_gene: TRBJ2-1; CDR3nt: TGTGCCAGCAGCCCCCGACTAGCGGGGGCCTACAATGAGCAGTTCTTC; CDR3aa: CASSPRLAGAYNEQFF
d_gene: -; v_gene: TRBV18; abundance: few; j_gene: TRBJ1-3; CDR3nt: TGTGCCAGCTCACATCAGGGAAGCCCCAACTACTCTGGAAACACCATATATTTT; CDR3aa: CASSHQGSPNYSGNTIYF
d_gene: TRBD2; v_gene: TRBV9; abundance: -; j_gene: TRBJ2-7; CDR3nt: TGTGCCAGCAGCGTAGCTACTAGCGGGAGATACGAGCAGTACTTC; CDR3aa: CASSVATSGRYEQYF
d_gene: -; v_gene: TRBV6-5; abundance: -; j_gene: TRBJ2-2; CDR3nt: TGTGCCAGCAGCCGGGCCGGGGAGCTGTTTTTT; CDR3aa: CASSRAGELFF
d_gene: -; v_gene: TRBV5-1; abundance: -; j_gene: TRBJ1-5; CDR3nt: TGCGCCAGCAGCCCCTCGGGGGATAGCAATCAGCCCCAGCATTTT; CDR3aa: CASSPSGDSNQPQHF
d_gene: -; v_gene: TRBV7-2; abundance: -; j_gene: TRBJ1-5; CDR3nt: TGTGCCAGCAGCCCCCGCGGGGGGGATAGCAATCAGCCCCAGCATTTT; CDR3aa: CASSPRGGDSNQPQHF
d_gene: TRBD2; v_gene: TRBV3-1/TRBV3-2; abundance: few; j_gene: TRBJ2-1; CDR3nt: TGTGCCAGCAGGCTCCTAGCGGGATCCACCCCGGGCTACAATGAGCAGTTCTTC; CDR3aa: CASRLLAGSTPGYNEQFF
d_gene: -; v_gene: TRBV11-2; abundance: -; j_gene: TRBJ1-2; CDR3nt: TGTGCCAGCAGCTTAGAGATTGCGCGCGGCCCGGGCTACACCTTC; CDR3aa: CASSLEIARGPGYTF
d_gene: -; v_gene: TRBV30; abundance: -; j_gene: TRBJ1-2; CDR3nt: TGTGCCTGGAGTAGTACAGGATCTCCCTATGGCTACACCTTC; CDR3aa: CAWSSTGSPYGYTF
d_gene: TRBD1; v_gene: TRBV9; abundance: -; j_gene: TRBJ2-1; CDR3nt: TGTGCCAGCAGCGTAGAACTCTGGACAGGGGTCAATGAGCAGTTCTTC; CDR3aa: CASSVELWTGVNEQFF